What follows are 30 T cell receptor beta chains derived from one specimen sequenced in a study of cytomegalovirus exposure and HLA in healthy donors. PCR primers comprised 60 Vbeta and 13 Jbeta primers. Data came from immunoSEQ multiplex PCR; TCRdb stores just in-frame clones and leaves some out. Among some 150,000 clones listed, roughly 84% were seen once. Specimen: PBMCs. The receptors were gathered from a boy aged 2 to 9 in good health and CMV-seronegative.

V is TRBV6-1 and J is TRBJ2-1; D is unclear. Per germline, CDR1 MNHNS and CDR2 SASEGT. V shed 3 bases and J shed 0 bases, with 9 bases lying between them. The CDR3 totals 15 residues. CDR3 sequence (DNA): TGTGCCAGCAGTGAGAAGATGAGCTCCTACAATGAGCAGTTCTTC. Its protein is CASSEKMSSYNEQFF.

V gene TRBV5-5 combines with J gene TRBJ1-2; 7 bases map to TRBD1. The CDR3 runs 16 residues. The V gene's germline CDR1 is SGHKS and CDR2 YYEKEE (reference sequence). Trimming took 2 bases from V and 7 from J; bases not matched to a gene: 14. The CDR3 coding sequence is TGTGCCAGCAGCTTATTGGAGGGGGCTTCCTTCTCTGGCTACACCTTC. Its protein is CASSLLEGASFSGYTF.

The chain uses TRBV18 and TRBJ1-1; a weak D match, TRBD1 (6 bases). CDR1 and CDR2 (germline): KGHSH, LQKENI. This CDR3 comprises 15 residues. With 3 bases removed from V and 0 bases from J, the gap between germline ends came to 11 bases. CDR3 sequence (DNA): TGTGCCAGCTCACCCACGGGACAATTGAACACTGAAGCTTTCTTT. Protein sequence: CASSPTGQLNTEAFF.

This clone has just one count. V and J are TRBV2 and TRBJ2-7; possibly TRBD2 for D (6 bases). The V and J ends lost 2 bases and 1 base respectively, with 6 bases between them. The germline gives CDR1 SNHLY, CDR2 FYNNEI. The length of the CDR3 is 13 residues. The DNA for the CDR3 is TGTGCCAGCAGTGAACTAGCGTCCTACGAGCAGTACTTC. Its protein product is CASSELASYEQYF.

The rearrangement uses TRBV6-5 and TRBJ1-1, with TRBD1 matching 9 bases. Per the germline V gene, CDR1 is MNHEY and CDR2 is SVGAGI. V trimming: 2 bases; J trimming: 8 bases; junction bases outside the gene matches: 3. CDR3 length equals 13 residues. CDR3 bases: TGTGCCAGCAGTTACCGGACAGGGGACGAAGCTTTCTTT. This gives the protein CASSYRTGDEAFF.

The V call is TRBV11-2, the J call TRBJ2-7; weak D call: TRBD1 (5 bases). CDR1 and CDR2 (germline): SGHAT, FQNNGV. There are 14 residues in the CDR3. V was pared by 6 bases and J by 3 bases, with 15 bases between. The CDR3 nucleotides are TGTGCCAGCAGAAGTAGCAGGGCCAGCTACGAGCAGTACTTC. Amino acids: CASRSSRASYEQYF.

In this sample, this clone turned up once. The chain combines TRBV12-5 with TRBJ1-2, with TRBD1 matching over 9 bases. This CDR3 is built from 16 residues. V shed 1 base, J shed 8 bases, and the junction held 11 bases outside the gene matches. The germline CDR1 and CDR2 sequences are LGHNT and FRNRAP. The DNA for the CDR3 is TGTGCTAGTGGTTTGGCCCCACGGACAGGGGAATTGGGCTACACCTTC. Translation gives CASGLAPRTGELGYTF.

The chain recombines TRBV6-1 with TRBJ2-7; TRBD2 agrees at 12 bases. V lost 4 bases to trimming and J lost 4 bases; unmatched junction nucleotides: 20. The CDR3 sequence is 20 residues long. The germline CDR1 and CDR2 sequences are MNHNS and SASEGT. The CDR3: CASSVGVEWTSGIWGYEQYF. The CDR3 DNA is TGTGCCAGCAGTGTCGGCGTGGAGTGGACTAGCGGGATTTGGGGTTACGAGCAGTACTTC.

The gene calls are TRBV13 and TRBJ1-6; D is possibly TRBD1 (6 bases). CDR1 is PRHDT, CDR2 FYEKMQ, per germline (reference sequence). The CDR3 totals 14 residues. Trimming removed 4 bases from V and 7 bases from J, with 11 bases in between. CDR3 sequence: CASSSRGANSPLHF. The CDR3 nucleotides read TGTGCCAGCAGCTCCAGGGGCGCCAATTCACCCCTCCACTTT.

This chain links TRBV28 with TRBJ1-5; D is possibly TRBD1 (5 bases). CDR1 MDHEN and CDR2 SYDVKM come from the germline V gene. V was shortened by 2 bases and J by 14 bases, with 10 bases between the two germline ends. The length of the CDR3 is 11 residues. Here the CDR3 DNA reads TGTGCCAGCAGTTTAAAGGGGTCGAAGCATTTT. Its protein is CASSLKGSKHF.

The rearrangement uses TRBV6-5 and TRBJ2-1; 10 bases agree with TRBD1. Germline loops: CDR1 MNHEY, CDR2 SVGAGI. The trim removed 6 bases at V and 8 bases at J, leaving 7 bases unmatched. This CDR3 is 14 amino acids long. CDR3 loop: CASSLRDRGYEQFF. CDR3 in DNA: TGTGCCAGCAGCCTCCGGGACAGGGGATATGAGCAGTTCTTC.

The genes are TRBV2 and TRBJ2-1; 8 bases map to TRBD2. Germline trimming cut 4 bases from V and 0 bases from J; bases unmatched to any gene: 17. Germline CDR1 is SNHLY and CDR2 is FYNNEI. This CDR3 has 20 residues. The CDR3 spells CASSVRLAGPYANSYNEQFF. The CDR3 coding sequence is TGTGCCAGCAGTGTCCGCCTAGCGGGCCCGTACGCTAACTCCTACAATGAGCAGTTCTTC.

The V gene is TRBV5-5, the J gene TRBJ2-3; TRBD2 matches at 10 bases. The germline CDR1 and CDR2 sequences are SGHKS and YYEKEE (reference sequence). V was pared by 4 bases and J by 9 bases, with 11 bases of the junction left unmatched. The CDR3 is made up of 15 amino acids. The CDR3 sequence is CASSRLAGVRETQYF. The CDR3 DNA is TGTGCCAGCAGCCGGCTAGCGGGAGTACGAGAAACGCAGTATTTT.

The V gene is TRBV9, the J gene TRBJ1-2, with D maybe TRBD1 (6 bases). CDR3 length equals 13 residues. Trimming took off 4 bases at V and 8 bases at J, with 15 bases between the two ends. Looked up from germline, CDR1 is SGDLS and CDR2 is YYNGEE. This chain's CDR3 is CASSQQGLEGYTF. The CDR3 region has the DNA TGTGCCAGCAGCCAACAGGGTTTAGAAGGCTACACCTTC.

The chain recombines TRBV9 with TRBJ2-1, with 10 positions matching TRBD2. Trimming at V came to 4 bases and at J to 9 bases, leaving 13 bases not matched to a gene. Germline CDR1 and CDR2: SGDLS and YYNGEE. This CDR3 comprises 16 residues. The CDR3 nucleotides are TGTGCCAGCAGCCCAAGCGGGCTAGCGGGAGTGAGTGAGCAGTTCTTC. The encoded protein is CASSPSGLAGVSEQFF.

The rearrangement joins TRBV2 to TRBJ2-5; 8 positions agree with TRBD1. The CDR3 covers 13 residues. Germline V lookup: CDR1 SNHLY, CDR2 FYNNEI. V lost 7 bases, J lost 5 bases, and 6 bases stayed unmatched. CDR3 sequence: CASIPDRAETQYF. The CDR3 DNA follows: TGTGCCAGCATTCCGGACAGGGCGGAGACCCAGTACTTC. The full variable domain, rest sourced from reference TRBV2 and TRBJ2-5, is EPEVTQTPSHQVTQMGQEVILRCVPISNHLYFYWYRQILGQKVEFLVSFYNNEISEKSEIFDDQFSVERPDGSNFTLKIRSTKLEDSAMYFCASIPDRAETQYFGPGTRLLVL.

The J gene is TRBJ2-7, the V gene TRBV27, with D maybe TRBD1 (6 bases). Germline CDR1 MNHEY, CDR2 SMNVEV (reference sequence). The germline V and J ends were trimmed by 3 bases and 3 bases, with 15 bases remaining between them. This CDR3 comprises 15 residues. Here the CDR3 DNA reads TGTGCCAGCAGTTTGGCTCCTGGACAGAACTACGAGCAGTACTTC. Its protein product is CASSLAPGQNYEQYF.

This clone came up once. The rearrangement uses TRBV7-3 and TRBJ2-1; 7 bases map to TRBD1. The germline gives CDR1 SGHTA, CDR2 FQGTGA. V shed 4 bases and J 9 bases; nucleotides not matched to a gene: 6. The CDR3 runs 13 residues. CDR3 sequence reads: CASSYRQGGEQFF. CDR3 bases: TGTGCCAGCAGCTACAGACAGGGCGGTGAGCAGTTCTTC.

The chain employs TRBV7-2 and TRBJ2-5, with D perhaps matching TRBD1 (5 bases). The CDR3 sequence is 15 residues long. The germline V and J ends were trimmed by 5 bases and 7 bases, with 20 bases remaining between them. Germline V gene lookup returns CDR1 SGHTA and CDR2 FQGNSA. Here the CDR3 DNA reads TGTGCCAGCAGCCCTAATATGGGGCTCAAGGGGACCCAGTACTTC. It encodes CASSPNMGLKGTQYF.

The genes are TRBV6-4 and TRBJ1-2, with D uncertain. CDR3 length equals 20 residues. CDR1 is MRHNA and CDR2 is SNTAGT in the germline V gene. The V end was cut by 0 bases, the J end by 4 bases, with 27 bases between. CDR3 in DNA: TGTGCCAGCAGTGACTCTACTCCGAGCTTAGGAGTAGGAGGTAGCTATGGCTACACCTTC. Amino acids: CASSDSTPSLGVGGSYGYTF.

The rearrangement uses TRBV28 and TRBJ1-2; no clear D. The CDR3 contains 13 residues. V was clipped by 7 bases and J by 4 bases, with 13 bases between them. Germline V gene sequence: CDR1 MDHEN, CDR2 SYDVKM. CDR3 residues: CASTMTGSYGYTF. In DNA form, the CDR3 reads TGTGCCAGCACCATGACGGGTTCCTATGGCTACACCTTC.

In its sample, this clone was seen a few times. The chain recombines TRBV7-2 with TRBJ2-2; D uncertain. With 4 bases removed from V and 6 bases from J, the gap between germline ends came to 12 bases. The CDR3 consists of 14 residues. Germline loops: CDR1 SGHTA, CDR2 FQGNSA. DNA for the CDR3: TGTGCCAGCAGCTACGGGTCGGGTCCCGGGGAGCTGTTTTTT. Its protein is CASSYGSGPGELFF.

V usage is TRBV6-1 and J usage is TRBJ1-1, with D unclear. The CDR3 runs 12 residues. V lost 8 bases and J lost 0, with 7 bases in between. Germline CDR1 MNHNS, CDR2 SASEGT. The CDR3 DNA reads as TGTGCCAGCGTCTCTGTGAACACTGAAGCTTTCTTT. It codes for CASVSVNTEAFF.

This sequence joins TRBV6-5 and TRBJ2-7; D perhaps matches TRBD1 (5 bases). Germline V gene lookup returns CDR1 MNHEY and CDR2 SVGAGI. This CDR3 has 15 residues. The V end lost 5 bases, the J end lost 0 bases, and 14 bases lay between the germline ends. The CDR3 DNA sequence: TGTGCCAGCAGTACCCTTTTCAGGGTCTCCTACGAGCAGTACTTC. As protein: CASSTLFRVSYEQYF.

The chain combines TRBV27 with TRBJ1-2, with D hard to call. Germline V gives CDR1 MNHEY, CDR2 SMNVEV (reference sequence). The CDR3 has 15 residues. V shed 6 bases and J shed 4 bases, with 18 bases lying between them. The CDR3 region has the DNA TGTGCCAGCAGACCTACCCCCCAAAACTTCTATGGCTACACCTTC. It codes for CASRPTPQNFYGYTF.

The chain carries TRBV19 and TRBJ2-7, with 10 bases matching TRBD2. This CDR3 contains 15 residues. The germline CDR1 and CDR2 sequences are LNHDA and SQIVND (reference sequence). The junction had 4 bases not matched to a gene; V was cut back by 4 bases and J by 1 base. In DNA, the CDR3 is TGTGCCAGTAGTAACGGACTAGCGGAGTCCTACGAGCAGTACTTC. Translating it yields CASSNGLAESYEQYF. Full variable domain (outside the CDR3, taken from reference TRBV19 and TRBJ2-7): DGGITQSPKYLFRKEGQNVTLSCEQNLNHDAMYWYRQDPGQGLRLIYYSQIVNDFQKGDIAEGYSVSREKKESFPLTVTSAQKNPTAFYLCASSNGLAESYEQYFGPGTRLTVT.

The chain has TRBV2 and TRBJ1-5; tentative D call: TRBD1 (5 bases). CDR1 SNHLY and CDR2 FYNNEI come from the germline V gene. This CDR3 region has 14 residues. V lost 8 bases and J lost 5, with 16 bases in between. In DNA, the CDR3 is TGTGCCAGCCATTACCGACAGAAAGATCAGCCCCAGCATTTT. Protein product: CASHYRQKDQPQHF.

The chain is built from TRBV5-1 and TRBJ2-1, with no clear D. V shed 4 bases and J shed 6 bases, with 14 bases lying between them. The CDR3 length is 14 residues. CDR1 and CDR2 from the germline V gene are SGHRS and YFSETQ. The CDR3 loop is CASSEPSDSNEQFF. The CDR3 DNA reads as TGCGCCAGCAGCGAGCCCTCCGACTCCAATGAGCAGTTCTTC.

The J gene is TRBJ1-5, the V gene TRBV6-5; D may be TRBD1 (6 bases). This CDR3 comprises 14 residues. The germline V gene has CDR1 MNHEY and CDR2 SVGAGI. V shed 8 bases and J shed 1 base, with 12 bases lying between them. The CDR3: CASGRTASNQPQHF. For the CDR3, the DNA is TGTGCCAGCGGCCGGACAGCCAGCAATCAGCCCCAGCATTTT.

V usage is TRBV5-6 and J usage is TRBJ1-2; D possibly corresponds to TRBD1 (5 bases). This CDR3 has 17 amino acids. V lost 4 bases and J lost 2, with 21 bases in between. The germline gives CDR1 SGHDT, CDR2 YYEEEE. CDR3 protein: CASSTTDPPLPNYGYTF. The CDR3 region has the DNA TGTGCCAGCAGCACGACAGATCCTCCCCTGCCGAACTATGGCTACACCTTC.